This TCR beta chain was identified in a study of T cells in tumors after PD-1 blockade. For the study at large: Each patient got pembrolizumab 200 mg every 3 weeks or cemiplimab 350 mg every 2 weeks.

V lost 5 bases, J lost 3 bases, and 8 bases stayed unmatched. Germline V lookup: CDR1 MNHEY, CDR2 SVGEGT. The CDR3 runs to 16 residues. Profiled with immunoSEQ multiplex PCR; TCRdb holds only in-frame clones, not every one. Here the sample spans roughly 25,000 clones, roughly 80% being singletons. The TCR was taken from a human donor with basal cell carcinoma. Sequenced material: PBMCs, taken after anti-PD-1 treatment. The genes are TRBV6-2 or TRBV6-3 and TRBJ2-1; 9 nucleotides align to TRBD2. CDR3 bases: TGTGCCAGCAGTACCTCGGCTAGCGGGAACTACAATGAGCAGTTCTTC. This gives the protein CASSTSASGNYNEQFF.